The 9 T cell receptor beta chains presented below share a single source sample, sequenced in a study of beta chain features in type 1 diabetes. Study observations and caveats: A moderate, significant TCRB CDR3 shortening appeared in type 1 diabetes across four CD4+ subsets.

The antigens of these receptors remain unknown. What was sequenced were expressed TCRB transcripts, since all of the isolated RNA had been reverse transcribed. Clones were sequenced by immunoSEQ multiplex PCR, and TCRdb holds only the in-frame ones, with some missing. The sample includes 150,000 to 200,000 clones, 7% to 9.5% seen only once; the top ten take roughly 0.7%. Material for sequencing was central memory CD4+ T cells from blood. These receptor sequences come from a woman in her twenties or thirties with type 1 diabetes.

The V and J genes are TRBV5-4 and TRBJ1-1; 8 nucleotides match TRBD1. Germline CDR1 is SGHNT and CDR2 is YYREEE (reference sequence). Unmatched junction bases numbered 6, after V lost 5 bases and J lost 6 bases. The CDR3 extends over 13 amino acids. CDR3 loop: CASRWDRSSEAFF. For the CDR3, the DNA is TGTGCCAGCAGGTGGGACAGGTCTTCTGAAGCTTTCTTT.

This clone came up a few times. This chain joins TRBV12-5 and TRBJ2-2, with D possibly matching TRBD1 (5 bases). The CDR3 is made up of 16 amino acids. The germline gives CDR1 LGHNT, CDR2 FRNRAP. V was clipped by 0 bases and J by 6 bases, with 14 bases between them. Written as DNA, the CDR3 is TGTGCTAGTGGTTTGGTAACAGCAGGGAAGGCCGGGGAGCTGTTTTTT. Protein sequence: CASGLVTAGKAGELFF.

The chain recombines TRBV27 with TRBJ2-3; a weak D match, TRBD1 (7 bases). V was shortened by 5 bases and J by 5 bases, with 20 bases between the two germline ends. This CDR3 comprises 16 residues. Germline lookup yields CDR1 MNHEY and CDR2 SMNVEV (reference sequence). The CDR3 DNA follows: TGTGCCAGCAGTCCGAGGAACGGAGGGGGCGGAGATACGCAGTATTTT. Its translation: CASSPRNGGGGDTQYF.

The chain has TRBV7-3 and TRBJ2-5; 8 nucleotides line up with TRBD1. The better agreement between TRBJ2-7 and the DNA end casts doubt on the J call. This CDR3 is built from 13 residues. The germline gives CDR1 SGHTA, CDR2 FQGTGA. CDR3 DNA sequence: TGTGCCAGCAGCCGCGGACAGGGTGACGAGCAGTACTTC. Its translation: CASSRGQGDEQYF.

CDR3 residues: CASSFREVGTDTQYF. The DNA of the CDR3 is TGTGCCAGCAGCTTCAGGGAAGTGGGCACAGATACGCAGTATTTT. The J gene is TRBJ2-3, the V gene TRBV11-1; D possibly corresponds to TRBD1 (5 bases). CDR3 length equals 15 residues. The germline gives CDR1 SGHAT, CDR2 FQDESV (reference sequence). V was cut by 3 bases and J by 1 base, with 11 bases left in between. The full variable domain, rest sourced from reference TRBV11-1 and TRBJ2-3, is EAEVAQSPRYKITEKSQAVAFWCDPISGHATLYWYRQILGQGPELLVQFQDESVVDDSQLPKDRFSAERLKGVDSTLKIQPAELGDSAMYLCASSFREVGTDTQYFGPGTRLTVL.

In DNA, the CDR3 is TGTGCCAGCTCACCGGGACAGGGGAACGAGCAGTACTTC. It encodes CASSPGQGNEQYF. The genes are TRBV18 and TRBJ2-7; 10 bases are shared with TRBD1. The CDR3 is 13 residues long. Germline V gene lookup returns CDR1 KGHSH and CDR2 LQKENI. V lost 3 bases and J lost 5; bases outside the gene matches: 1.

There are a few counts of this clone. V gene TRBV6-6 combines with J gene TRBJ2-1; D is unclear. This CDR3 is built from 14 residues. V lost 2 bases, J lost 3 bases, and 8 bases lay in between. Germline CDR1 MNHNY, CDR2 SVGAGI (reference sequence). The CDR3 nucleotides read TGTGCCAGCAGTTACCCCCCCAACTACAATGAGCAGTTCTTC. The encoded protein is CASSYPPNYNEQFF.

This chain uses TRBV5-1 with TRBJ2-5, with 9 bases identical to TRBD1. Looked up from germline, CDR1 is SGHRS and CDR2 is YFSETQ. The CDR3 is made up of 14 amino acids. J gave up 5 bases and V 2 bases, and 4 bases lay outside the gene matches. This CDR3 is CASSFGTGIETQYF. CDR3 bases: TGCGCCAGCAGCTTCGGGACAGGGATCGAGACCCAGTACTTC.

The V gene is TRBV9, the J gene TRBJ2-7; D unclear. The CDR3 contains 14 residues. Germline CDR1 is SGDLS and CDR2 is YYNGEE. Trimming left V 0 bases short and J 3 bases short, with 10 bases between. DNA for the CDR3: TGTGCCAGCAGCGTAGGACACCTAATCTACGAGCAGTACTTC. Protein product: CASSVGHLIYEQYF.